The text below deals with one T cell receptor beta chain. The data are from a study of control samples from healthy donors and cancer patients. TCRdb's table, derived via immunoSEQ multiplex PCR, lists solely in-frame clones and lacks some. Found here are tens of thousands of clones, 79% of them singletons; the top ten hold about 20%. Trimming removed 5 bases from V and 9 bases from J, with 14 bases in between. The CDR3 consists of 13 residues. In germline, CDR1 is SQVTM, CDR2 ANQGSEA. Input material: PBMCs. The chain recombines TRBV29-1 with TRBJ1-6; D call uncertain. This receptor was taken from a man aged 60 to 75 with head and neck cancer. CDR3: CSVRETMGSPLHF. CDR3 DNA sequence: TGCAGCGTTAGGGAGACTATGGGTTCACCCCTCCACTTT.